This T cell receptor (beta chain) was retrieved from a study of blood T cell repertoires in COVID-19. The germline gives CDR1 MRHNA, CDR2 SNTAGT. The CDR3 extends over 16 amino acids. J lost 4 bases, V lost 6 bases, and 10 bases had no gene match. Assay used: immunoSEQ multiplex PCR; TCRdb lists only in-frame clones, some missing. The sample holds a few hundred thousand clones, 75% to 90% seen once. Material for sequencing was peripheral blood. The chain carries TRBV6-4 and TRBJ2-3; 10 positions agree with TRBD1. The clonotype comes from a woman aged 40 to 50 who had recovered from COVID-19. The CDR3 is CASSPGQGGVADTQYF. CDR3 nucleotide sequence: TGTGCCAGCAGCCCCGGACAGGGGGGTGTAGCAGATACGCAGTATTTT.